This T cell receptor beta chain was identified in a study of blood T cell repertoires in COVID-19. Whole-study context: Sample material is recorded as cDNA or gDNA derived from T cells, B-cell-depleted T cells, or PBMCs.

Losses at the gene ends were 4 bases for V and 0 bases for J; bases not matched to a gene: 3. The CDR3 has 16 amino acids. Germline V gene data show CDR1 as SGHRS and CDR2 as YFSETQ. Profiled with immunoSEQ multiplex PCR; TCRdb holds only in-frame clones, not every one. The repertoire holds about 65,000 clones, about nine tenths seen once, with around 1.3% in the top ten. This receptor was taken from a man aged 55 to 70 with acute or convalescent COVID-19. The sequenced sample consisted of peripheral blood. This rearrangement joins TRBV5-1 to TRBJ2-3, with TRBD2 matching 12 bases. CDR3 nucleotides: TGCGCCAGCAGCCTAGGGACTAGCGGGAGCACAGATACGCAGTATTTT. It yields the protein CASSLGTSGSTDTQYF. Together with reference TRBV5-1 and TRBJ2-3, the CDR3 gives the full variable domain: KAGVTQTPRYLIKTRGQQVTLSCSPISGHRSVSWYQQTPGQGLQFLFEYFSETQRNKGNFPGRFSGRQFSNSRSEMNVSTLELGDSALYLCASSLGTSGSTDTQYFGPGTRLTVL.